Below, one TCR beta chain is given with its context. Germline V gene lookup returns CDR1 KGHSH and CDR2 LQKENI. The V and J ends lost 4 bases and 3 bases, in that order; junction bases with no gene match: 7. The length of the CDR3 is 16 residues. The data were obtained in a study of blood T cell repertoires in COVID-19. Across the study: Whether acute or convalescent, the COVID-19 samples came from the United States, Italy and Spain. PBMCs, B-cell-depleted T cells, or T cells were the source of the cDNA or gDNA that made up the material.

Authors' analysis steps: Estimated nucleated cell counts came from reference gene primer amplification. This table comes from immunoSEQ multiplex PCR, and its TCRdb copy is limited to in-frame clones, with some not included. The DNA was the basis for D and trimming; V, J and clone size are from that table. The repertoire has around 100,000 clones, approximately 78% of them found once; the top ten carry about 9.6%. The sequenced sample was peripheral blood. This receptor was identified in a man aged 60-69 years with active or convalescent COVID-19. The gene calls are TRBV18 and TRBJ2-2, with 8 bases matching TRBD1. CDR3: CASSLRQGSDTGELFF. CDR3 nucleotides: TGTGCCAGCTCACTTCGACAGGGGAGCGACACCGGGGAGCTGTTTTTT.